This T cell receptor (beta chain) comes out of a study of T cell responses to AZD1222 COVID-19 vaccine. Regarding the study as a whole: Seropositive at baseline were only a handful of AZD1222 recipients. Donors were chiefly white British, with a greater number of females, and clonal diversity was perhaps underestimated. It was only after the peak T cell response that any repertoires were sampled.

This clone was found once. As yet, its antigen is unknown. The CDR3 covers 15 residues. J gave up 7 bases and V 6 bases, and 14 bases lay outside the gene matches. Germline lookup yields CDR1 KGHSH and CDR2 LQKENI. Generated by immunoSEQ multiplex PCR, the TCRdb table keeps only in-frame clones and is missing some. The sample includes 150,000 to 200,000 clones, approximately 91% of them seen just once. This sequence originates from an adult who received the AZD1222 COVID-19 vaccine. The gene calls are TRBV18 and TRBJ2-7, with 8 bases matching TRBD1. The specimen was peripheral blood, collected 28 days after the second AZD1222 dose. The CDR3 protein is CASSHSRDRIWEQYF. As DNA, the CDR3 is TGTGCCAGCTCGCATTCGAGGGACAGGATTTGGGAGCAGTACTTC.